This TCR beta chain was sequenced for a study of Graves' ophthalmopathy and Graves' hyperthyroidism. The study's findings and limits: The model's prediction of ophthalmopathy progression had just over 70% sensitivity and approximately 76% specificity. With about 86% sensitivity and roughly 80% specificity, a 13-signature model separated ophthalmopathy from stable hyperthyroidism.

The diagnosis was founded upon clinical symptoms, serum thyroxine, TRAb, thyroid ultrasound and orbital computed tomography. The PBMC fraction was derived from around 9.4 ml of fresh peripheral blood. CDR1 is SGHNT and CDR2 is YYREEE in the germline V gene (reference sequence). CDR3 length: 13 residues. The V gene end was trimmed by 1 base and the J gene end by 6 bases; junction bases not matched to a gene: 4. Only a few counts were recorded for this clonotype. The antigen remains unidentified. RNA transcripts were the source from which TCR beta CDR3 regions were amplified. An opening RT-PCR round employed HTBI primers and preceded a second-round multiplex PCR. TCRdb reprocessed the multiplex PCR reads via MiXCR and lists one record per CDR3 protein. The data contain some 750,000 distinct CDR3 sequences, 35% to 50% of them seen just once; the ten biggest clones take up 44%.

The rearrangement links TRBV5-4 to TRBJ2-7; 7 bases match TRBD1. The clonotype originates from an adult man with Graves' ophthalmopathy. Source material: peripheral blood. In DNA form, the CDR3 reads TGTGCCAGCAGCTTGTATTCAGGGGGCGAGCAGTACTTC. Its translation: CASSLYSGGEQYF.